Following are 29 T cell receptor beta chains from one sample sequenced in a study of T-cell reconstitution after alpha-beta-depleted transplantation in children. Unique molecular identifiers were incorporated into the prepared TCRbeta library. TCRdb reanalysed the PCR reads using MiXCR and keeps one entry per CDR3 protein. The sample consists of about 600,000 distinct CDR3 sequences, about 10% of them appearing once. This sample comprised PBMCs from the stem cell graft donor, obtained from the stem cell graft. All receptors derive from a human donor who donated a stem cell graft to a child with acute myeloid leukemia.

This clonotype was detected a few times. This sequence joins TRBV28 and TRBJ2-1; the D gene could be TRBD1 or TRBD2 (5 bases each). Per germline, CDR1 MDHEN and CDR2 SYDVKM. This CDR3 comprises 16 residues. The V end was cut by 2 bases, the J end by 0 bases, with 11 bases between. The CDR3 bases are TGTGCCAGCAGTTTACTCGGGGCGAGCTCCTACAATGAGCAGTTCTTC. It yields the protein CASSLLGASSYNEQFF.

This clonotype has just a few counts. The V and J genes are TRBV27 and TRBJ2-1; 8 bases align to TRBD1. The CDR3 spans 14 residues. With 7 bases clipped from V and 4 bases from J, the junction kept 6 bases outside the gene matches. CDR1 MNHEY and CDR2 SMNVEV come from the germline V gene (reference sequence). The CDR3 spells CASTMDRAYNEQFF. CDR3 sequence (DNA): TGTGCCAGCACGATGGACAGGGCGTACAATGAGCAGTTCTTC.

The sample holds many counts of this clonotype. The V gene is TRBV5-1, the J gene TRBJ2-7; D perhaps matches TRBD1 (5 bases). Between the trimmed V and J ends, which lost 0 bases and 3 bases, there was a span of 7 bases. The germline CDR1 and CDR2 sequences are SGHRS and YFSETQ. The CDR3 length is 13 residues. The CDR3 loop reads CASSLGQFYEQYF. The CDR3 bases are TGCGCCAGCAGCTTGGGACAGTTCTACGAGCAGTACTTC.

This clonotype was seen only a few times. The chain carries TRBV12-3 or TRBV12-4 and TRBJ2-3, with 7 bases that match TRBD1. CDR3 length equals 13 residues. Trimming cost V 10 bases and J 1 base; bases outside gene matches: 5. The CDR3 DNA reads TGTGCCACCACGGACAGGCGCACAGATACGCAGTATTTT. Protein sequence: CATTDRRTDTQYF.

This clonotype was seen a handful of times. This rearrangement joins TRBV20-1 to TRBJ2-1; 10 bases line up with TRBD2. The CDR3 is 17 residues long. With 1 base clipped from V and 5 bases from J, the junction kept 11 bases outside the gene matches. Germline V gene sequence: CDR1 DFQATT, CDR2 SNEGSKA (reference sequence). CDR3 nucleotide sequence: TGCAGTGCTAGAGGCGCTAGCGGGAGATCGTGGGACAATGAGCAGTTCTTC. Its translation is CSARGASGRSWDNEQFF.

This clonotype has only a few counts. V and J are TRBV20-1 and TRBJ2-7, with 7 bases that match TRBD2. This CDR3 is 14 amino acids long. Germline CDR1 and CDR2: DFQATT and SNEGSKA (reference sequence). With V trimmed by 5 bases and J by 5 bases, 12 bases remained unmatched. As DNA, the CDR3 is TGCAGTGCTCCCGGACTAGGTGGGAGGCACGAGCAGTACTTC. Translation gives CSAPGLGGRHEQYF.

This chain's CDR3 is CASSPLDTDNSPLHF. The CDR3 DNA sequence: TGTGCCAGCTCACCACTTGACACCGATAATTCACCCCTCCACTTT. V is TRBV18 and J is TRBJ1-6; D is uncertain. The CDR3 sequence is 15 residues long. Trimming removed 1 base from V and 5 bases from J, with 9 bases in between. Per germline, CDR1 KGHSH and CDR2 LQKENI.

This clonotype has at least ten counts. The gene calls are TRBV12-3 or TRBV12-4 and TRBJ2-7, with D perhaps matching TRBD2 (5 bases). Trimming left V 8 bases short and J 0 bases short, with 11 bases between. The CDR3 is made up of 13 amino acids. CDR3 in DNA: TGTGCCAGCGGGGAGTTGAACTCCTACGAGCAGTACTTC. This sequence encodes CASGELNSYEQYF.

This clonotype was seen more than once but under ten times. The CDR3 nucleotides read TGTGCCAGCAGACGAGGACTAGCGGGCAATGAGCAGTTCTTC. Its translation: CASRRGLAGNEQFF. The chain links TRBV6-2 or TRBV6-3 to TRBJ2-1; 11 bases are a match to TRBD2. This CDR3 is 14 amino acids long. V dropped 6 bases and J dropped 6; count of bases not matched to a gene: 4. CDR1 MNHEY and CDR2 SVGEGT come from the germline V gene.

The CDR3: CASSWGEETQYF. The CDR3 nucleotides are TGTGCCAGCAGTTGGGGGGAAGAGACCCAGTACTTC. V and J are TRBV6-2 or TRBV6-3 and TRBJ2-5; a possible D gene is TRBD2 (6 bases). Trimming cost V 4 bases and J 3 bases, with 6 bases left between them. The germline CDR1 and CDR2 sequences are MNHEY and SVGEGT. The length of the CDR3 is 12 residues.

This clonotype was counted only a few times. The chain recombines TRBV5-5 with TRBJ1-6; D remains unclear. Germline V lookup: CDR1 SGHKS, CDR2 YYEKEE (reference sequence). V dropped 5 bases and J dropped 7 bases, with 7 bases sitting between them. There are 12 residues in the CDR3. The CDR3 region has the DNA TGTGCCAGCAGTCGACCCAATTCACCCCTCCACTTT. Its protein product is CASSRPNSPLHF.

The chain carries TRBV7-8 and TRBJ2-1; D not certain. Looked up from germline, CDR1 is SGHVS and CDR2 is FQNEAQ. This CDR3 has 13 residues. The V end was cut by 1 base, the J end by 7 bases, with 8 bases between. This CDR3 reads CASSLVIRNEQFF. Here the CDR3 DNA reads TGTGCCAGCAGCTTAGTAATAAGGAATGAGCAGTTCTTC.

This rearrangement joins TRBV7-3 to TRBJ2-1, with D maybe TRBD2 (6 bases). Germline assignment: CDR1 SGHTA and CDR2 FQGTGA. There are 15 residues in the CDR3. The ends were cut back, 2 bases at V and 4 bases at J, with 12 bases in the middle. CDR3 bases: TGTGCCAGCAGCTTATGGGGGGTGGATTACAATGAGCAGTTCTTC. It specifies CASSLWGVDYNEQFF.

This clonotype has more than one count but fewer than ten. The rearrangement joins TRBV14 to TRBJ2-1; 7 bases match TRBD2. The CDR3 sequence is 18 residues long. CDR1 is SGHDN and CDR2 is FVKESK in the germline V gene. The V and J ends lost 4 bases and 4 bases, in that order; junction bases with no gene match: 16. The CDR3 reads CASSPTVGVGGPYNEQFF. CDR3 DNA sequence: TGTGCCAGCAGCCCCACTGTGGGAGTGGGAGGGCCATACAATGAGCAGTTCTTC. The variable domain in full, with the rest retrieved from reference TRBV14 and TRBJ2-1, is EAGVTQFPSHSVIEKGQTVTLRCDPISGHDNLYWYRRVMGKEIKFLLHFVKESKQDESGMPNNRFLAERTGGTYSTLKVQPAELEDSGVYFCASSPTVGVGGPYNEQFFGPGTRLTVL.

The chain has TRBV20-1 and TRBJ2-1, with 12 bases fitting TRBD1. There are 19 residues in the CDR3. V shed 3 bases, J shed 6 bases, and the junction held 18 bases outside the gene matches. Germline V CDR1 and CDR2: DFQATT, SNEGSKA (reference sequence). The CDR3 sequence: CSASLARRDRGPKGNEQFF. The CDR3, as DNA: TGCAGTGCTAGCCTCGCGCGCCGGGACAGGGGGCCCAAGGGCAATGAGCAGTTCTTC.

This clonotype was observed many times. The V call is TRBV5-1, the J call TRBJ1-3, with D hard to call. Germline-derived CDR1 and CDR2 are SGHRS and YFSETQ. V was trimmed by 1 base and J by 2 bases, leaving 7 bases between them. This CDR3 is 14 amino acids long. This CDR3 is CASSLQPAGNTIYF. DNA for the CDR3: TGCGCCAGCAGCTTGCAGCCGGCTGGAAACACCATATATTTT.

The V gene is TRBV4-3, the J gene TRBJ2-3; 8 bases align to TRBD2. V lost 0 bases to trimming and J lost 3 bases; unmatched junction nucleotides: 17. This CDR3 is built from 20 residues. Germline CDR1 LGHNA, CDR2 YSLEER. The CDR3, as DNA: TGCGCCAGCAGCCAAGATTCGTCAGGGGCTAGCGGGTGGGGTACAGATACGCAGTATTTT. It codes for CASSQDSSGASGWGTDTQYF.

This clonotype was recorded a few times. The V call is TRBV4-3, the J call TRBJ2-7; 9 positions agree with TRBD1. The germline CDR1 and CDR2 sequences are LGHNA and YSLEER. After removal of 3 bases from V and 1 base from J, the junction contained 7 bases not matched to a gene. CDR3 length equals 16 residues. Here the CDR3 reads CASSQARQGGSYEQYF. DNA of the CDR3: TGCGCCAGCAGCCAGGCTCGACAGGGGGGATCCTACGAGCAGTACTTC.

This clonotype was recorded at least ten times. The V and J genes are TRBV29-1 and TRBJ2-1; D is possibly TRBD2 (5 bases). The CDR3 extends over 13 amino acids. Germline values: CDR1 SQVTM, CDR2 ANQGSEA. The DNA for the CDR3 is TGCACTAGCACGGAAAGCTCCTACAATGAGCAGTTCTTC. It is translated as CTSTESSYNEQFF.

A few counts support this clonotype. The chain is built from TRBV28 and TRBJ2-5; 7 bases map to TRBD2. The CDR3 covers 15 residues. The germline V gene has CDR1 MDHEN and CDR2 SYDVKM. V lost 8 bases and J lost 2; bases outside the gene matches: 11. The CDR3 nucleotides read TGTGCCAGCGTGATGGCTAGCGGCTTTCAAGAGACCCAGTACTTC. Protein: CASVMASGFQETQYF.

This rearrangement joins TRBV6-2 or TRBV6-3 to TRBJ2-7; 14 positions agree with TRBD2. This CDR3 contains 16 residues. The germline gives CDR1 MNHEY, CDR2 SVGEGT. The V gene end was trimmed by 7 bases and the J gene end by 1 base; junction bases not matched to a gene: 6. The CDR3 DNA sequence: TGTGCCAGCAAAAGACTAGCGGGAGGGGTTTCCTACGAGCAGTACTTC. This codes for CASKRLAGGVSYEQYF.

This clonotype was seen many times. The chain is built from TRBV7-6 and TRBJ1-2; D perhaps matches TRBD1 (5 bases). The CDR3 is made up of 12 amino acids. Per germline, CDR1 SGHVS and CDR2 FNYEAQ. Trimming took off 5 bases at V and 8 bases at J, with 12 bases between the two ends. The CDR3 bases are TGTGCCAGCAGCCCCATGGGGCAAGGCTACACCTTC. Translating gives CASSPMGQGYTF.

This chain links TRBV6-2 or TRBV6-3 with TRBJ2-7, with a tentative D call TRBD2 (6 bases). Trimming shortened V by 6 bases and J by 1 base, and 16 bases separated the two germline ends. Per germline, CDR1 MNHEY and CDR2 SVGEGT. The length of the CDR3 is 15 residues. The DNA for the CDR3 is TGTGCCAGCAGCCCCCCAGGCGGGGTGTCCTACGAGCAGTACGTC. Its protein product is CASSPPGGVSYEQYV.

This clonotype has only a few counts. This chain links TRBV20-1 with TRBJ2-7; D remains unclear. The germline V gene has CDR1 DFQATT and CDR2 SNEGSKA (reference sequence). The CDR3 loop spans 14 amino acids. V was pared by 5 bases and J by 0 bases, with 14 bases between. CDR3 sequence reads: CSAPKPGISYEQYF. Written as DNA, the CDR3 is TGCAGTGCTCCTAAACCCGGAATCTCCTACGAGCAGTACTTC.

This clonotype was detected a few times. The CDR3 spells CASSPSTSGAQYF. The CDR3 nucleotides are TGTGCCAGCAGTCCGTCGACCTCCGGCGCGCAGTACTTC. This sequence joins TRBV27 and TRBJ2-7; D is uncertain. Germline V lookup: CDR1 MNHEY, CDR2 SMNVEV (reference sequence). Trimming removed 5 bases from V and 9 bases from J, with 17 bases in between. The CDR3 contains 13 residues.

The sample holds a few counts of this clonotype. V usage is TRBV20-1 and J usage is TRBJ2-5, with 10 bases identical to TRBD2. V shed 4 bases, J shed 4 bases, and the junction held 6 bases outside the gene matches. Germline assignment: CDR1 DFQATT and CDR2 SNEGSKA (reference sequence). This CDR3 is built from 14 residues. This CDR3 is CSATLAGAVETQYF. Written as DNA, the CDR3 is TGCAGTGCTACGCTAGCGGGAGCGGTAGAGACCCAGTACTTC.

This clonotype was detected only a few times. The rearrangement joins TRBV18 to TRBJ2-3; TRBD2 might be the D (5 bases). There are 14 residues in the CDR3. Trimming shortened V by 1 base and J by 2 bases, and 7 bases separated the two germline ends. CDR1 is KGHSH and CDR2 is LQKENI in the germline V gene. The CDR3 DNA sequence: TGTGCCAGCTCACCACTCGGGGACACAGATACGCAGTATTTT. This encodes CASSPLGDTDTQYF.

This clonotype has just a few counts. The chain recombines TRBV12-3 or TRBV12-4 with TRBJ2-1; D is perhaps TRBD2 (7 bases). The CDR3 sequence is 15 residues long. The V end lost 8 bases, the J end lost 8 bases, and 22 bases lay between the germline ends. The CDR3 region is CASGRGGGRGYEQFF. In DNA, the CDR3 is TGTGCCAGCGGCCGAGGGGGGGGGAGGGGTTATGAGCAGTTCTTC.

This clonotype occurred a few times. The rearrangement uses TRBV6-5 and TRBJ2-7, with 7 bases fitting TRBD2. Germline V gene sequence: CDR1 MNHEY, CDR2 SVGAGI. This CDR3 has 15 amino acids. V lost 0 bases, J lost 0 bases, and 2 bases stayed unmatched. The CDR3 region has the DNA TGTGCCAGCAGTTACTCGCGGGGGATCTCCTACGAGCAGTACTTC. It encodes CASSYSRGISYEQYF.